This T cell receptor beta chain was found in a study of identifying expanded T cells in peripheral blood (dated by TCRdb to the late 2010s). About the investigation overall: Separate aliquots of the same genomic DNA pool were sequenced to produce technical replicates, and four replicates were compared in pairs.

Study-level results and caveats: Between technical replicates the binomial model flagged approximately 1.1 differentially abundant clones, whereas over about two weeks the binomial model flagged about 16.4 and over approximately 4 weeks 19 to 20. The beta-binomial model significantly reduced the number of clones called differentially abundant and the false-positive rate across all healthy-donor time intervals. In all healthy donors, the variance in clone template counts between samples taken 2 to 3 weeks apart rose significantly as total template count increased. The authors expected that biological variance in healthy repertoires might rise further over much longer intervals, such as months to years.

As concerns this clone: Its antigen is still unknown. No base quality values were provided; no much bigger clone lies one nucleotide off.

During the collection period, no immune events, such as infections, were documented for the healthy donors. Time-dependent variance in a beta-binomial model of T-cell clone differential abundance was calibrated using healthy-donor blood repertoires as a training cohort. There were about ten healthy donors in the training cohort, of whom 3 were female and 7 were male. An age range of about 29 to 65 years, with an average of roughly 45 years, was recorded for the donors. Obtained from a commercial supplier, whole blood was collected from each healthy donor at three time points set two to three weeks apart. For immunosequencing, genomic DNA was extracted from whole blood that had not been sorted. V is cut back by 4 bases and J by 6 bases, with 13 bases in the junction unmatched. The CDR3 sequence holds 15 residues, the cysteine and phenylalanine included. The retained sequence is limited to the CDR3, 45 bases, with the frame set at the first base. Per the germline V gene, SGHRS is the CDR1 and YFSETQ is the CDR2.

TCRbeta CDR3 regions were profiled with the immunoSEQ Assay using bias-controlled multiplex PCR amplification of genomic DNA. Regarding the original processing steps: To quantify the absolute abundance of each unique TCRbeta CDR3 region, the sequences were collapsed and filtered. Two models were used to test differential abundance: a binomial model (Fisher-equivalent) and a beta-binomial model that adds time-dependent variance fitted from healthy donors. Clones with fewer than 5 combined templates were removed, and differential abundance was called for clones with a Benjamini-Hochberg FDR below 0.01. Beta-binomial variance was modeled as a function of total template count across the two samples using the form v = (b*log(k)+a)^2. This immuneACCESS table, as held by TCRdb, lists in-frame sequences with V and J called but not all clones. Of the missing ones, under half trace to an unresolved V gene in checked studies; the others have no known cause. The D gene and trimming were derived from the DNA, and the V and J assignments and clone size from that table. The sample table lists over 65,000 clones, around 90% of them with a count of one. The ten largest clonotypes hold roughly 7% of the sample.

The sequence links TRBV5-1 to TRBJ2-7; TRBD1 fits 7 bases in the junction. This TCR was recovered from a person aged 18 to 75 in good health. Material: blood. The CDR3 amino acid sequence is: CASSPRTDRVSEQYF. Here is the DNA: TGCGCCAGCAGCCCGAGAACTGACAGGGTGTCCGAGCAGTACTTC.